Below, 17 T cell receptor beta chains from the same sample are listed, as sequenced in a study of T cell responses to AZD1222 COVID-19 vaccine. Generated by immunoSEQ multiplex PCR, the TCRdb table keeps only in-frame clones and is missing some. The sample lists approximately 100,000 clones; roughly 89% were seen once. The sample consisted of peripheral blood, taken on day 0 of AZD1222 vaccination. Receptors originate from an adult in good health.

This clone was seen more than once but under ten times. CDR3 bases: TGTGCCAGCAGCTTACCAATTGCGGATGGCTACACCTTC. Protein: CASSLPIADGYTF. The rearrangement links TRBV7-2 to TRBJ1-2; D call uncertain. V was pared by 2 bases and J by 6 bases, with 10 bases between. CDR3 length equals 13 residues. Germline V gene sequence: CDR1 SGHTA, CDR2 FQGNSA. Drawing the rest from reference TRBV7-2 and TRBJ1-2, the complete variable domain is GAGVSQSPSNKVTEKGKDVELRCDPISGHTALYWYRQSLGQGLEFLIYFQGNSAPDKSGLPSDRFSAERTGGSVSTLTIQRTQQEDSAVYLCASSLPIADGYTFGSGTRLTVV.

The chain is built from TRBV7-3 and TRBJ1-5; tentatively, D is TRBD1 (5 bases). Trimming left V 7 bases short and J 2 bases short, with 18 bases between. The germline V gene has CDR1 SGHTA and CDR2 FQGTGA. The CDR3 consists of 16 residues. The CDR3 coding sequence is TGTGCCAGCACCGATCATTCAGGGACGGGCAATCAGCCCCAGCATTTT. This sequence encodes CASTDHSGTGNQPQHF.

The chain recombines TRBV7-2 with TRBJ1-2, with 7 bases fitting TRBD1. The CDR3 is made up of 18 amino acids. V dropped 1 base and J dropped 7; count of bases not matched to a gene: 18. Per germline, CDR1 SGHTA and CDR2 FQGNSA. CDR3 residues: CASSLGSRGRSGRGGYTF. DNA for the CDR3: TGTGCCAGCAGCTTAGGTAGTAGGGGGCGCTCGGGCCGAGGTGGCTACACCTTC.

The V gene is TRBV18, the J gene TRBJ2-7; the D call may be TRBD1 or TRBD2 (5 bases each). V lost 2 bases and J lost 3, with 14 bases in between. Germline CDR1 is KGHSH and CDR2 is LQKENI. The CDR3 covers 15 residues. The CDR3 here is CASSPKWGLHYEQYF. The CDR3 nucleotides are TGTGCCAGCTCACCAAAATGGGGGTTGCACTACGAGCAGTACTTC.

This chain uses TRBV14 with TRBJ2-7, with 8 positions matching TRBD1. With 4 bases clipped from V and 0 bases from J, the junction kept 8 bases outside the gene matches. The CDR3 is 16 residues long. The V gene's germline CDR1 is SGHDN and CDR2 FVKESK. The CDR3 reads CASSRRQGRFSYEQYF. CDR3 nucleotide sequence: TGTGCCAGCAGCCGGAGACAGGGGCGATTCTCCTACGAGCAGTACTTC.

V usage is TRBV7-3 and J usage is TRBJ1-1; TRBD1 is a possible D gene (6 bases). The V gene lost 4 bases and the J gene lost 4 bases, with 13 bases spanning the gap. The germline CDR1 and CDR2 sequences are SGHTA and FQGTGA. The CDR3 has 14 amino acids. This CDR3 reads CASSSPQGSTEAFF. The CDR3 DNA sequence: TGTGCCAGCAGCTCACCACAGGGATCCACTGAAGCTTTCTTT.

This sequence joins TRBV19 and TRBJ2-6; D gene ambiguous. This CDR3 is built from 17 residues. The germline V gene encodes CDR1 LNHDA and CDR2 SQIVND (reference sequence). V lost 0 bases and J 0 bases, leaving 9 bases between the germline ends. The DNA for the CDR3 is TGTGCCAGTAGTATAGAAGACACGTTCTCTGGGGCCAACGTCCTGACTTTC. It is translated as CASSIEDTFSGANVLTF.

The chain carries TRBV19 and TRBJ1-5; possible D gene TRBD1, 5 bases. This CDR3 contains 18 residues. CDR1 and CDR2 from the germline V gene are LNHDA and SQIVND (reference sequence). V shed 3 bases and J shed 6 bases, with 24 bases lying between them. CDR3 in DNA: TGTGCCAGTAGTATCAAAAGGCCCCAACACAGGCCCCTTCAGCCCCAGCATTTT. It yields the protein CASSIKRPQHRPLQPQHF.

The chain uses TRBV7-9 and TRBJ2-1; D is unclear. CDR3 length: 15 residues. CDR1 SEHNR and CDR2 FQNEAQ come from the germline V gene (reference sequence). V lost 1 base and J 2 bases, leaving 9 bases between the germline ends. The CDR3 nucleotides read TGTGCCAGCAGCTTAGTCCCTACCCCCTACAATGAGCAGTTCTTC. Translation gives CASSLVPTPYNEQFF.

The chain combines TRBV7-8 with TRBJ1-1; 8 bases are a match to TRBD1. The CDR3 covers 16 residues. Germline trimming cut 5 bases from V and 5 bases from J; bases unmatched to any gene: 13. Germline V lookup: CDR1 SGHVS, CDR2 FQNEAQ. DNA of the CDR3: TGTGCCAGCAGCACACGTATAACAGGGGGGATTACTGAAGCTTTCTTT. Translating it yields CASSTRITGGITEAFF.

The genes are TRBV19 and TRBJ1-1, with D perhaps matching TRBD1 (6 bases). This CDR3 is built from 15 residues. The ends were cut back, 6 bases at V and 5 bases at J, with 19 bases in the middle. Germline V CDR1 and CDR2: LNHDA, SQIVND (reference sequence). In DNA form, the CDR3 reads TGTGCCAGTAGCGGACAGTCAATCTCCTTAACTGAAGCTTTCTTT. It translates to CASSGQSISLTEAFF.

V usage is TRBV4-2 and J usage is TRBJ1-1; D is unresolved. The CDR3 consists of 14 residues. CDR1 is LGHNA and CDR2 is YNFKEQ in the germline V gene. V lost 1 base to trimming and J lost 8 bases, with 14 bases between them. The CDR3 coding sequence is TGTGCCAGCAGCCAAGCCCACTGGATGACGGAAGCTTTCTTT. Encoded protein: CASSQAHWMTEAFF.

The chain links TRBV4-1 to TRBJ2-6; 8 positions match TRBD1. This CDR3 is 19 amino acids long. The germline CDR1 and CDR2 sequences are MGHRA and YSYEKL. V gave up 1 base and J gave up 1 base; unmatched junction bases: 9. The CDR3 spells CASSQALGQGISGANVLTF. For the CDR3, the DNA is TGCGCCAGCAGCCAAGCGCTCGGACAGGGAATTTCTGGGGCCAACGTCCTGACTTTC.

The rearrangement joins TRBV4-2 to TRBJ2-5; 9 bases fit TRBD2. The CDR3 has 18 residues. Trimming took 4 bases from V and 0 from J; bases not matched to a gene: 12. Germline CDR1 and CDR2: LGHNA and YNFKEQ. The CDR3 DNA reads as TGTGCCAGCAGCCGGTCAGGGGCCCTAGCGGGGAACCAAGAGACCCAGTACTTC. Its translation is CASSRSGALAGNQETQYF.

This clone has only a few counts. The chain couples TRBV5-1 to TRBJ2-7, with 7 bases identical to TRBD1. The trim removed 0 bases at V and 0 bases at J, leaving 3 bases unmatched. This CDR3 contains 15 residues. Germline loops: CDR1 SGHRS, CDR2 YFSETQ. CDR3 loop: CASSLARGSSYEQYF. The CDR3 DNA sequence: TGCGCCAGCAGCTTGGCCAGGGGGAGCTCCTACGAGCAGTACTTC.

V usage is TRBV11-1 and J usage is TRBJ2-1, with a tentative D call TRBD1 (5 bases). The CDR3 is 14 amino acids. V dropped 7 bases and J dropped 2 bases, with 12 bases sitting between them. Germline loops: CDR1 SGHAT, CDR2 FQDESV (reference sequence). CDR3: CASTSDSAYNEQFF. In nucleotides, the CDR3 is TGTGCCAGCACCAGCGACAGCGCCTACAATGAGCAGTTCTTC.

V gene TRBV24-1 combines with J gene TRBJ2-5; possible D gene TRBD1, 6 bases. The ends were cut back, 3 bases at V and 1 base at J, with 14 bases in the middle. Per the germline V gene, CDR1 is KGHDR and CDR2 is SFDVKD. This CDR3 spans 16 amino acids. CDR3 region: CATSDRSGAGQETQYF. As DNA, the CDR3 is TGTGCCACCAGTGATAGGTCAGGGGCGGGCCAAGAGACCCAGTACTTC.